The rows below give T cell receptor beta chains drawn from one sample of a study of response to subunit inactivated influenza vaccine. MiXCR, run by TCRdb on the RT-PCR reads, gives a single entry per CDR3 protein. The table shows more than 400,000 distinct CDR3 sequences, with 11% occurring only once. Here the sequenced sample was PBMCs from blood, taken roughly 6 weeks after vaccination. These TCRs come from a man aged 50 to 60 who received an inactivated influenza vaccine. Each CDR3 is given with its conserved first and last residue. D genes are given only for firm matches. The size entry is marked missing in some rows and otherwise reads once, few, many or a size class.

TGCAGTGCTAGATCCCCGGCCCACTTTGAGGAGCAAGAGACCCAGTACTTC	CSARSPAHFEEQETQYF	many	TRBV20-1	TRBJ2-5	NA
TGCGCCAGCAGTGACTCAGGGTTCTATGGCTACACCTTC	CASSDSGFYGYTF	few	TRBV10-2	TRBJ1-2	NA
TGCGCCAGCAGCCAGATCATGGGCCCTCGGGCCACTGAAGCTTTCTTT	CASSQIMGPRATEAFF	many	TRBV4-3	TRBJ1-1	NA
TGCAGTGCACTGACAGGGTCCTACGAGCAGTACTTC	CSALTGSYEQYF	few	TRBV20-1	TRBJ2-7	TRBD1
TGTGCCATCACCCCGACAGGCAGCTCCTACGAGCAGTACTTC	CAITPTGSSYEQYF	NA	TRBV10-3	TRBJ2-7	NA
TGTGCCAGCAGTTACTCGACAGGGACAGGGCAATATGGCTACACCTTC	CASSYSTGTGQYGYTF	NA	TRBV6-5	TRBJ1-2	TRBD1
TGTGCCAGCAGCTCATTTGGGGACAACGAGCAGTACTTC	CASSSFGDNEQYF	NA	TRBV3-1	TRBJ2-7	NA
TGTGCCAGCAGCCATCCGGGACTTCAAGAGACCCAGTACTTC	CASSHPGLQETQYF	few	TRBV7-7	TRBJ2-5	NA
TGTGCCAGCAGTCCCTCGAGGACTAGCGGGAGGGAGACCCAGTACTTC	CASSPSRTSGRETQYF	NA	TRBV27	TRBJ2-5	TRBD2
TGTGCCAGCTCACCACCTTCTGTCGTTCTCGAGCAGTACTTC	CASSPPSVVLEQYF	once	TRBV18	TRBJ2-7	NA
TGCGCCAGCAGCCAAGATTTCCTCTTCTTTCGGACAGGGGGCATGAACATTCAGTACTTC	CASSQDFLFFRTGGMNIQYF	NA	TRBV4-1	TRBJ2-4	TRBD1
TGTGCCAGCAGCGACCAGGGCACCTCTGGAAACACCATATATTTT	CASSDQGTSGNTIYF	few	TRBV9	TRBJ1-3	NA
TGTGCCAGTAGTATATTCACCGGGGAGCTGTTTTTT	CASSIFTGELFF	few	TRBV19	TRBJ2-2	NA
TGTGCCAGCAGCTACCCGGACCGGGTTAGTTACGAGCAGTACTTC	CASSYPDRVSYEQYF	NA	TRBV6-2/TRBV6-3	TRBJ2-7	NA
TGTGCCAGCAGCCAAGAGAACCTCCTCGAGCAGTACTTC	CASSQENLLEQYF	few	TRBV3-1	TRBJ2-7	NA
TGCGCCAGCAGCCAGAGGGTGGAAGGTGGAGGGAACTCCTACGAGCAGTACTTC	CASSQRVEGGGNSYEQYF	many	TRBV4-3	TRBJ2-7	NA
TGCAGTGCTAGAGATCGGAGAGTACAGTACGATGAGCAGTTCTTC	CSARDRRVQYDEQFF	NA	TRBV20-1	TRBJ2-1	NA
TGCGCCAGCAGCTTGGACCCCGGACAGGTGGATGAGCAGTTCTTC	CASSLDPGQVDEQFF	many	TRBV5-1	TRBJ2-1	TRBD1
TGTGCCAGCAGTTGGATCGGCTTGACATACAATGAGCAGTTCTTC	CASSWIGLTYNEQFF	many	TRBV6-2/TRBV6-3	TRBJ2-1	NA
TGTGCCAGCAGCCAAGAGTTGCACCAAGAGACCCAGTACTTC	CASSQELHQETQYF	NA	TRBV3-1	TRBJ2-5	NA
TGTGCCAGCAGTTTTATGGGGACAGCGAACACCGGGGAGCTGTTTTTT	CASSFMGTANTGELFF	NA	TRBV7-9	TRBJ2-2	TRBD1
TGCAGCGTTGAATTGACGAACACCGGGGAGCTGTTTTTT	CSVELTNTGELFF	few	TRBV29-1	TRBJ2-2	NA
TGTGCCAGCAGTTCCCTAGGGCGGGGGGCCTACGAGCAGTACTTC	CASSSLGRGAYEQYF	many	TRBV28	TRBJ2-7	TRBD2
TGTGCCAGCAGCGTCACTAGCGCCGGGGAGCTGTTTTTT	CASSVTSAGELFF	many	TRBV7-9	TRBJ2-2	TRBD2
TGTGCCAGCAGCGCCTACCGAGGCGGGGAGCTGTTTTTT	CASSAYRGGELFF	few	TRBV9	TRBJ2-2	NA
TGTGCCGCCAGTAGGCTACAATACAATGAGCAGTTCTTC	CAASRLQYNEQFF	once	TRBV10-3	TRBJ2-1	NA
TGCAGTGCTAGAGGAGGGACAGTTTACAATGAGCAGTTCTTC	CSARGGTVYNEQFF	NA	TRBV20-1	TRBJ2-1	TRBD1
TGTGCCAGCAGCCAAGATAGGACGGGACAAAACACAGATACGCAGTATTTT	CASSQDRTGQNTDTQYF	few	TRBV4-2	TRBJ2-3	NA
TGTGCTAGTGGTTTGGTCCTGGGGCAGGGATCGTCTTCTAACTATGGCTACACCTTC	CASGLVLGQGSSSNYGYTF	few	TRBV12-5	TRBJ1-2	NA
TGCGCCAGCAGCTTGCGGGGAGGTAGGGCTGGGGCCAACGTCCTGACTTTC	CASSLRGGRAGANVLTF	few	TRBV5-1	TRBJ2-6	NA
TGCAGTGCTGCGAGACTAGGGGGGTACCAAGAGACCCAGTACTTC	CSAARLGGYQETQYF	NA	TRBV20-1	TRBJ2-5	NA
TGCAGTGCTATAAACCACGGGACCCAAAGGGACTATGGCTACACCTTC	CSAINHGTQRDYGYTF	NA	TRBV20-1	TRBJ1-2	NA
TGCAGTGCTAGGGGACAGTTTAATTCACCCCTCCACTTT	CSARGQFNSPLHF	many	TRBV20-1	TRBJ1-6	TRBD1
TGTGCCAGCAGTACCCGTCTCTTCGGAGATACGCAGTATTTT	CASSTRLFGDTQYF	few	TRBV28	TRBJ2-3	NA
TGTGCCAGCAGTTTACTAGCGGGAGCCCCCGGGGAGACCCAGTACTTC	CASSLLAGAPGETQYF	few	TRBV12-3/TRBV12-4	TRBJ2-5	TRBD2
TGTGCCTGGAGCCAAACAGGTTCGTCGTATGAGCAGTTCTTC	CAWSQTGSSYEQFF	NA	TRBV30	TRBJ2-1	NA
TGTGCCAGCAGCTTAGAGGGGGCCAGACTGAACACTGAAGCTTTCTTT	CASSLEGARLNTEAFF	NA	TRBV7-2	TRBJ1-1	TRBD1
TGTGCCAGCAGTGCTCAGGGGGCCATGAACACTGAAGCTTTCTTT	CASSAQGAMNTEAFF	few	TRBV6-1	TRBJ1-1	TRBD1
TGTGCCAGCAGAATTGCCCTAGCGGGGGGTTACGAGCAGTACTTC	CASRIALAGGYEQYF	many	TRBV27	TRBJ2-7	TRBD2
TGTGCCAGCAGCAAGGGGTCAGGGGCTTTCAATGAGCAGTTCTTC	CASSKGSGAFNEQFF	few	TRBV11-3	TRBJ2-1	NA
TGCAGTGCCCCTACTTTAAGCAAGACAGGGGAGGAAAAACTGTTTTTT	CSAPTLSKTGEEKLFF	few	TRBV20-1	TRBJ1-4	TRBD1
TGCAGTGCTAGAGATCGATCCCCTCGGACTGGGCAAGAGACCCAGTACTTC	CSARDRSPRTGQETQYF	NA	TRBV20-1	TRBJ2-5	NA